This T cell receptor (beta chain) was captured in a study of T cells after yellow fever vaccination. The overall study: Any fraction with a low cell number was prepared using SMART-Seq v4 Ultra Low Input.

Study results and limitations: Abundant clonotypes from the bulk population could contaminate FACS-sorted repertoires.

Via MiXCR, TCRdb re-called the 5' RACE reads, giving one row per CDR3 protein. The table includes about 240,000 distinct CDR3 sequences, 6.9% detected once. Turning to this clonotype: The antigen remains unidentified.

The ends lost 1 base at V and 2 bases at J; junction bases unmatched: 4. The CDR3 runs to 15 residues. CDR1 is DFQATT, CDR2 SNEGSKA, per germline (reference sequence). Sample: CD4+ T cells sorted from PBMCs, taken 15 days after the yellow fever booster vaccination. This TCR was recovered from a man aged 25 to 45 who received the YFV17D yellow fever vaccine. This chain uses TRBV20-1 with TRBJ2-3; 9 bases line up with TRBD2. The CDR3 nucleotides are TGCAGTGCTAGAGCGAGCGGGAGGCCCACAGATACGCAGTATTTT. It codes for CSARASGRPTDTQYF.